This TCR beta chain was observed in a study of graft-versus-host responses after intestinal transplantation (dated by TCRdb to the early 2020s). In the study overall: The transplants that recipients received were multivisceral, liver-intestinal, or isolated intestinal. Every recipient was given anti-thymocyte globulin induction, followed by about three years of maintenance tacrolimus and steroids. After intestinal transplantation, graft-versus-host and host-versus-graft alloreactive T cell clones were followed in the graft, circulation and bone marrow using bulk TCR-beta CDR3 sequencing. Rather than going through the commercial service, samples from a few later patients were sequenced in-house on an Illumina MiSeq and processed with MiXCR. The cohort enrolled around 23 intestinal transplant recipients including one retransplant, and 3 patients lacking pretransplant specimens were excluded. Alloreactive clones were identified by sequencing pre-transplant mixed lymphocyte reaction products and comparing these products with unstimulated pre-transplant donor and recipient T cells. A peak of at least 4% donor T cells among recipient peripheral blood mononuclear cells was the definition used for donor T cell macrochimerism. The investigation overall reported the following: Peak levels of circulating GvH clones were associated with declines in HvG clones early after transplant. GvH clones were found in recipient bone marrow, and some of the GvH clones appeared earlier in ileal mucosa or blood, which is consistent with an intestinal mucosal origin. In the allografts of patients with donor T cell macrochimerism, GvH to HvG T cell clonal ratios were high. The relatively low number and heterogeneity of intestinal transplant patients limited the conclusions.

In the paper's terms, the time point label means: cells obtained before transplantation from donor or recipient. CD3+CD4+ and CD3+CD8+ populations were FACS-sorted from unstimulated pre-transplant donor and recipient cells taken from spleen or lymph nodes. The library came from the immunoSEQ multiplex PCR assay. For most patients, genomic DNA was isolated with the Qiagen DNeasy Blood and Tissue Kit and shipped frozen to Adaptive Biotechnologies for TCR sequencing. For most patients, high-throughput TCR-beta CDR3 sequencing of genomic DNA was performed by Adaptive Biotechnologies. The study's processing was this. Adaptive's ImmunoSEQ software was the source of the TCR sequencing data for 15 to 20 patients, while a few other patients were processed with MiXCR and VDJtools. To correct CD4 versus CD8 sorting errors, any sequence found in both subsets at a frequency ratio below 5:1 was removed. CDR3 nucleotide sequences shared between donor and recipient were removed because the origin of such sequences could not be assigned. At least 2-fold expansion over unstimulated cells and a minimum CFSE-low frequency of 0.002% (template counts) or 0.001% (read counts) were required for clones to be classified as alloreactive. Clones detected in sequenced pre-transplant spleen, lymph node, or MLR CFSE-low populations of the donor or recipient were defined as mappable. The cumulative frequency of alloreactive clones was calculated as a percentage of all sequences, weighted by copy number. TCRdb re-hosts the immuneACCESS table, in-frame sequences only. Its copies lack some clones; in the studies checked, an unresolved V gene accounts for under half of them, and the cause for the rest is not known. Clone size and V and J calls were adopted from that table, with D and trimming inferred from the DNA. Counted in this sample were some 97,000 clones; 87% of them appeared once. The leading ten clones occupy around 1% of the sample.

Sequences MDHEN (CDR1) and SYDVKM (CDR2) are obtained from the germline V gene. V is cut back by 6 bases and J by 4 bases, with 8 bases in the junction unmatched. CDR3 length: 14 amino acids, cysteine to phenylalanine. Solely the CDR3 DNA is kept, with 42 bases framed from the first base. This clone was picked up a small number of times. Its antigen has not been determined. Qualities for individual bases were not recorded, and no much larger clone is one base off. The rearrangement combines TRBV28 with TRBJ2-7, and TRBD2 matches 8 of the central bases. This sequence originates from a human donor who was the organ donor for an intestinal transplant. The starting material was unstimulated CD4+ T cells sorted from spleen or lymph node cells, obtained before transplant. The sequenced DNA is TGTGCCAGCAGCGGGGGGGCTACCCTATACGAGCAGTACTTC. This yields the protein CASSGGATLYEQYF.